The rows below give T cell receptor beta chains drawn from one sample of a study of early T cells in non-severe SARS-CoV-2 infection. TCRdb independently ran MiXCR on the 5' RACE reads; one entry per CDR3 protein. The sample has around 70,000 distinct CDR3 sequences, under 13% seen once; the top ten hold 6.4%. Sequencing was done on a sample of whole blood. The receptors here all came from an adult who was a healthcare worker with PCR-confirmed SARS-CoV-2 infection or an uninfected control (not recorded which). CDR3s include the opening cysteine and the closing phenylalanine or tryptophan. The D gene is left open where the match is weak. Size is omitted from some rows. Given values are once, few, many or a class for expanded clones.

D gene	J gene	V gene	clone size	CDR3 protein	CDR3 DNA
TRBD1	TRBJ2-7	TRBV11-3	.	CASSLDPGTGYEQYF	TGTGCCAGCAGCTTAGATCCCGGGACAGGCTACGAGCAGTACTTC
.	TRBJ2-1	TRBV29-1	few	CSVEGGVIADQVAYNEQFF	TGCAGCGTTGAAGGGGGCGTGATAGCGGATCAAGTCGCCTACAATGAGCAGTTCTTC
.	TRBJ2-1	TRBV6-5	.	CASSYTGDEQFF	TGTGCCAGCAGTTACACGGGGGATGAGCAGTTCTTC
.	TRBJ2-5	TRBV11-2	.	CASSLGGQETQYF	TGTGCCAGCAGCTTAGGAGGGCAAGAGACCCAGTACTTC
.	TRBJ2-7	TRBV20-1	few	CSANPQRVNSYEQYF	TGCAGTGCTAACCCCCAGCGGGTAAACTCCTACGAGCAGTACTTC
TRBD2	TRBJ2-1	TRBV5-4	many	CASSSLAGGYNEQFF	TGTGCCAGCAGCTCACTAGCGGGAGGATACAATGAGCAGTTCTTC
.	TRBJ2-2	TRBV20-1	.	CSARDGSGTGELFF	TGCAGTGCTAGAGATGGGAGTGGGACCGGGGAGCTGTTTTTT
.	TRBJ2-3	TRBV12-5	.	CASGFRWTINTQYF	TGTGCTAGTGGGTTCCGGTGGACAATCAACACGCAGTATTTT
.	TRBJ2-1	TRBV15	.	CATSRDQGSYNEQFF	TGTGCCACCAGCAGAGATCAGGGTTCCTACAATGAGCAATTCTTC
.	TRBJ2-5	TRBV7-6	few	CASRKGTEETQYF	TGTGCCAGCCGAAAGGGGACGGAAGAGACCCAGTACTTC
.	TRBJ2-1	TRBV28	.	CASSFREQFF	TGTGCCAGCAGTTTTCGTGAGCAGTTCTTC
.	TRBJ2-5	TRBV11-2	.	CASSLDGGVKETQYF	TGTGCCAGCAGCTTAGACGGGGGCGTTAAAGAGACCCAGTACTTC
TRBD2	TRBJ2-1	TRBV15	.	CATRYDAGGDERFF	TGTGCCACCCGTTACGACGCGGGAGGGGATGAGCGTTTCTTC
.	TRBJ1-5	TRBV4-1	few	CASSQAGTYNQPQHF	TGCGCCAGCAGCCAAGCCGGGACCTACAATCAGCCCCAGCATTTT
.	TRBJ1-1	TRBV12-3/TRBV12-4	.	CASSLRRQPATEAFF	TGTGCCAGCAGTTTAAGGCGGCAGCCCGCCACTGAAGCTTTCTTT
.	TRBJ2-7	TRBV5-1	many	CASSYDQGKQYF	TGCGCCAGCAGCTACGATCAGGGAAAGCAGTACTTC
TRBD2	TRBJ2-5	TRBV18	.	CASSPREETQYF	TGTGCCAGCTCACCGCGGGAGGAGACCCAGTACTTC
.	TRBJ2-6	TRBV18	.	CASSPLGRSGANVLTF	TGTGCCAGCTCACCACTAGGGCGCTCTGGGGCCAACGTCCTGACTTTC
.	TRBJ2-2	TRBV7-9	many	CASSKPRRGGELFF	TGTGCCAGCAGCAAACCAAGGAGAGGCGGGGAGCTGTTTTTT
.	TRBJ2-2	TRBV4-1	many	CASSHGLSTGELFF	TGCGCCAGCAGCCATGGACTTAGCACCGGGGAGCTGTTTTTT
.	TRBJ2-5	TRBV5-1	many	CASSLGTEETQYF	TGCGCCAGCAGCTTGGGGACCGAAGAGACCCAGTACTTC
.	TRBJ2-2	TRBV28	few	CASSLSGNTGELFF	TGTGCCAGCAGTTTATCGGGGAACACCGGGGAGCTGTTTTTT
TRBD2	TRBJ2-1	TRBV10-1	many	CASSDSGGSNEQFF	TGCGCCAGCAGTGATAGCGGGGGAAGTAATGAGCAGTTCTTC
.	TRBJ2-2	TRBV12-3/TRBV12-4	.	CASSPLSGPNTGELFF	TGTGCCAGCAGTCCATTAAGCGGCCCGAACACCGGGGAGCTGTTTTTT
.	TRBJ2-3	TRBV7-2	few	CASSLRWSSTDTQYF	TGTGCCAGCAGCCTAAGATGGAGCAGCACAGATACGCAGTATTTT
TRBD1	TRBJ1-6	TRBV7-8	few	CATTGTGVEIRNSPLHF	TGTGCCACCACCGGGACAGGGGTTGAAATCCGTAATTCACCCCTCCACTTT
TRBD1	TRBJ1-4	TRBV10-1	.	CASSESKPGQAMKKLFF	TGCGCCAGCAGTGAGTCGAAACCGGGACAGGCAATGAAAAAACTGTTTTTT
TRBD1	TRBJ2-1	TRBV18	many	CASSPPGQGARNEQFF	TGTGCCAGCTCACCACCGGGACAGGGGGCGCGCAATGAGCAGTTCTTC
.	TRBJ1-6	TRBV9	.	CASSVEARPVGAPLHF	TGTGCCAGCAGCGTAGAAGCGCGGCCCGTCGGGGCACCCCTCCACTTT
TRBD2	TRBJ2-7	TRBV4-2	.	CASSQEHSGSYEQYF	TGTGCCAGCAGCCAAGAACATAGCGGGAGTTACGAGCAGTACTTC
TRBD2	TRBJ2-5	TRBV2	few	CASNSAGSGETQYF	TGTGCCAGCAATTCAGCGGGATCTGGCGAGACCCAGTACTTC
.	TRBJ1-1	TRBV9	many	CASSVGVLTEAFF	TGTGCCAGCAGCGTAGGGGTGCTCACTGAAGCTTTCTTT
.	TRBJ1-3	TRBV6-5	.	CASSRGTGSGNTIYF	TGTGCCAGCAGCCGCGGGACGGGCTCTGGAAACACCATATATTTT
TRBD1	TRBJ1-5	TRBV6-4	many	CASRDRVQPQHF	TGTGCCAGCCGTGACAGGGTCCAGCCCCAGCATTTT
TRBD2	TRBJ2-7	TRBV29-1	few	CSVTSGSLSEQYF	TGCAGCGTTACTAGCGGGAGTCTAAGCGAGCAGTACTTC
TRBD2	TRBJ2-7	TRBV11-2	.	CASSFSSGHRYEQYF	TGTGCCAGCAGCTTTTCTAGCGGGCACCGCTACGAGCAGTACTTC
TRBD2	TRBJ2-5	TRBV7-9	many	CASSPGTSAQETQYF	TGTGCCAGCAGCCCGGGGACTAGCGCCCAAGAGACCCAGTACTTC
.	TRBJ1-6	TRBV5-1	few	CASSLDVRGNSPLHF	TGCGCCAGCAGCTTGGACGTTCGAGGAAATTCACCCCTCCACTTT
.	TRBJ1-1	TRBV6-5	few	CASSYRVNTEAFF	TGTGCCAGCAGTTATCGGGTGAACACTGAAGCTTTCTTT
.	TRBJ1-5	TRBV5-1	.	CASSEGTSSNQPQHF	TGCGCCAGCAGCGAGGGCACCTCAAGCAATCAGCCCCAGCATTTT
TRBD2	TRBJ2-7	TRBV5-1	.	CASSLGTSSSYEQYF	TGCGCCAGCAGCCTAGGGACTAGCAGCTCCTACGAGCAGTACTTC
TRBD1	TRBJ2-5	TRBV10-3	many	CAISGQGVQETQYF	TGTGCCATCAGTGGACAGGGTGTCCAAGAGACCCAGTACTTC
TRBD2	TRBJ2-2	TRBV20-1	.	CSASGRATGELFF	TGCAGTGCTAGCGGGAGGGCCACTGGGGAGCTGTTTTTT
.	TRBJ2-1	TRBV12-3/TRBV12-4	many	CASSRDRSRQFF	TGTGCCAGCAGTCGCGATCGGTCCCGGCAGTTCTTC
.	TRBJ2-1	TRBV28	many	CASIKLAGPYNEQFF	TGTGCCAGCATCAAATTGGCGGGACCCTACAATGAGCAGTTCTTC
TRBD1	TRBJ1-1	TRBV12-5	.	CASGFETGRAEAFF	TGTGCTAGTGGTTTCGAGACAGGGAGAGCTGAAGCTTTCTTT
.	TRBJ2-1	TRBV20-1	.	CSARDVNEQFF	TGCAGTGCTAGAGACGTCAATGAGCAGTTCTTC
.	TRBJ2-6	TRBV27	.	CASSLGRSGANVLTF	TGTGCCAGCAGTTTGGGCCGCTCTGGGGCCAACGTCCTGACTTTC
.	TRBJ2-7	TRBV6-5	.	CASSYGDTSYEQYF	TGTGCCAGCAGTTACGGAGACACCTCCTACGAGCAGTACTTC
.	TRBJ1-2	TRBV12-3/TRBV12-4	.	CASSPFVYGYTF	TGTGCCAGCAGTCCTTTCGTGTATGGCTACACCTTC
.	TRBJ1-5	TRBV11-2	few	CASSLGNNQPQHF	TGTGCCAGCAGCTTAGGGAACAATCAGCCCCAGCATTTT
.	TRBJ2-5	TRBV6-6	few	CASSAYRAETQYF	TGTGCCAGCAGTGCTTACAGGGCAGAGACCCAGTACTTC
.	TRBJ1-3	TRBV19	many	CASSPSGAGNTIYF	TGTGCCAGTAGTCCCTCGGGGGCTGGAAACACCATATATTTT
TRBD1	TRBJ2-1	TRBV4-1	few	CASSPRAGTGWGSYNEQFF	TGCGCCAGCAGCCCTCGAGCTGGGACAGGGTGGGGCTCCTACAATGAGCAGTTCTTC
.	TRBJ1-5	TRBV6-5	few	CASSRTVGLPQHF	TGTGCCAGCAGCCGAACAGTTGGGTTGCCCCAGCATTTT
.	TRBJ2-7	TRBV21-1	few	CASSKEAGAYEQYF	TGTGCCAGCAGCAAAGAGGCTGGAGCCTACGAGCAGTACTTC
.	TRBJ1-6	TRBV7-9	.	CASSLLDGNSPLHF	TGTGCCAGCAGCTTATTGGATGGTAATTCACCCCTCCACTTT